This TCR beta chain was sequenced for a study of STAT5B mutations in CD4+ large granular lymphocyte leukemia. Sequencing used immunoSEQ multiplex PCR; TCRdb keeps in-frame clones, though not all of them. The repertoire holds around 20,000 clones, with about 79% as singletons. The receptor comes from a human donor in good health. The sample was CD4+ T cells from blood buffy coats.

CDR3 sequence (DNA): TGTGCCAGCAGCTTAGCCCAGGGCGGTAACACTGAAGCTTTCTTT. Amino acids: CASSLAQGGNTEAFF. The chain is built from TRBV7-9 and TRBJ1-1, with TRBD1 as a possible D gene (5 bases). V was cut by 0 bases and J by 2 bases, with 10 bases left in between. CDR3 length: 15 amino acids. The V gene's germline CDR1 is SEHNR and CDR2 FQNEAQ (reference sequence).